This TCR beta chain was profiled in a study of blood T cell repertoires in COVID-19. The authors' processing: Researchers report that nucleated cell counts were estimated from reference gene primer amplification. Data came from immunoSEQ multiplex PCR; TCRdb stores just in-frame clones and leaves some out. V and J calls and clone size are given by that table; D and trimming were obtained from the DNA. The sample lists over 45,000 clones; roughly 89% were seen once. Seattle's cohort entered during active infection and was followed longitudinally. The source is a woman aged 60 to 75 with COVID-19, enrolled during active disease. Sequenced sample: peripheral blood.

In nucleotides, the CDR3 is TGTGCCAGCAGCGTAGACCCAGGCCAGAATGAAAAACTGTTTTTT. Amino acid sequence: CASSVDPGQNEKLFF. V and J are TRBV9 and TRBJ1-4, with D uncertain. In germline, CDR1 is SGDLS, CDR2 YYNGEE. This CDR3 has 15 residues. Trimming left V 0 bases short and J 5 bases short, with 11 bases between. The complete variable domain, with remaining parts taken from reference TRBV9 and TRBJ1-4, reads DSGVTQTPKHLITATGQRVTLRCSPRSGDLSVYWYQQSLDQGLQFLIQYYNGEERAKGNILERFSAQQFPDLHSELNLSSLELGDSALYFCASSVDPGQNEKLFFGSGTQLSVL.